The clone carrying this T cell receptor beta chain was observed once. The authors ran a second PCR of roughly 6 to 12 cycles using a sample-barcoded 5' primer and a J-beta primer mix. MiXCR, run by TCRdb on the 5' RACE reads, gives a single entry per CDR3 protein. The data hold 1.5 million to 2 million distinct CDR3 sequences, with about 30% observed a single time. The data belong to a study of blood T cells in healthy people across ages. The V gene end was trimmed by 2 bases and the J gene end by 2 bases; junction bases not matched to a gene: 9. Germline lookup yields CDR1 SQVTM and CDR2 ANQGSEA. The CDR3 is 16 amino acids.

The chain combines TRBV29-1 with TRBJ2-4, with 7 bases fitting TRBD2. The sample was blood. The TCR sequence derives from a woman in her twenties or thirties in good health. CDR3 protein: CSVERVGGVPKNIQYF. In DNA, the CDR3 is TGCAGCGTTGAACGGGTTGGGGGGGTCCCCAAAAACATTCAGTACTTC.